Included here is one T cell receptor beta chain sequence, with context. Its target is not known. Clones were sequenced by immunoSEQ multiplex PCR, and TCRdb holds only the in-frame ones, with some missing. Of about half a million clones listed, about four fifths are singletons. These data belong to a study of shared clonotypes between healthy human individuals. Notes on the study in general: Tissues were not sampled, only blood, and their repertoires likely differ. Among donors, the sharing of clonotypes was expected to be influenced by sequencing depth. What limited the represented genetic and exposure-history diversity was the small number of donors.

Donors were healthy HIV-negative adults without recent acute infections or vaccinations. Sequenced material: PBMCs. The TCR was taken from a middle-aged woman in good health. Some clones in this sample may be carry-over from other donors' samples.

This CDR3 reads CASSLGGLADTDTQYF. CDR3 DNA: TGCGCCAGCAGCTTGGGGGGACTAGCGGACACAGATACGCAGTATTTT. This chain connects TRBV5-1 to TRBJ2-3, with TRBD2 matching 11 bases. Trimming removed 0 bases from V and 2 bases from J; junction bases left unmatched: 2. The CDR3 sequence is 16 residues long. Germline CDR1 is SGHRS and CDR2 is YFSETQ.